This entry features one T cell receptor (beta chain) sequence. Its target is unknown. The method was immunoSEQ multiplex PCR; TCRdb's version includes in-frame clones alone and lacks a portion of them. The sample includes about 140,000 clones, about 88% of them seen just once. These data originate in a study of T cell responses to AZD1222 COVID-19 vaccine. Overall study findings and caveats: The breadth and depth of Spike-specific TCRs increased once two AZD1222 doses had been given. Unmutated variant regions are reportedly targeted by nearly half of spike-specific TCRs. Females outnumbered males among donors, who were mostly white British; clonal diversity was possibly underestimated.

Trimming took off 1 base at V and 5 bases at J, with 5 bases between the two ends. The germline V gene encodes CDR1 LNHDA and CDR2 SQIVND (reference sequence). CDR3 length: 12 residues. The sequence was obtained from an adult in good health. This sample comprised peripheral blood, obtained on day 0 of AZD1222 vaccination. The chain uses TRBV19 and TRBJ1-2; D not certain. Written as DNA, the CDR3 is TGTGCCAGTAGTATAGTTGATTATGGCTACACCTTC. Protein product: CASSIVDYGYTF. Together with reference TRBV19 and TRBJ1-2, the CDR3 gives the full variable domain: DGGITQSPKYLFRKEGQNVTLSCEQNLNHDAMYWYRQDPGQGLRLIYYSQIVNDFQKGDIAEGYSVSREKKESFPLTVTSAQKNPTAFYLCASSIVDYGYTFGSGTRLTVV.